Listed below are T cell receptor beta chains from one sample, sequenced in a study of blood T cell repertoires in COVID-19. Measured with immunoSEQ multiplex PCR; TCRdb has only the in-frame clones, and not every one. Among a few hundred thousand clones listed, about 88% were seen once. Material for sequencing was PBMCs or T cells enriched from blood (not recorded which). These receptors originate from a woman between 45 and 60 years old who had recovered from COVID-19. Both conserved end residues are part of each CDR3. The order of the fields is V gene, J gene, D gene, clone size, CDR3 protein, CDR3 DNA. A D gene is named only where the DNA matches it firmly. For some rows the clone size is stated as once, few or many, or as a class when expanded; others skip it.

TRBV18,TRBJ2-1,TRBD2,NA,CASSPPAGVGEQFF,TGTGCCAGCTCACCACCGGCGGGAGTGGGTGAGCAGTTCTTC
TRBV27,TRBJ1-6,NA,NA,CASSLGLNYNSPLHF,TGTGCCAGCAGTTTGGGCCTGAACTATAATTCACCCCTCCACTTT
TRBV27,TRBJ1-6,TRBD1,NA,CASTDRGHNSPLHF,TGTGCCAGCACCGACAGGGGCCATAATTCACCCCTCCACTTT
TRBV5-1,TRBJ2-7,NA,NA,CASSERTAYEQYF,TGCGCCAGCAGCGAACGGACAGCCTACGAGCAGTACTTC
TRBV7-3,TRBJ2-3,NA,few,CASSLNVADTQYF,TGTGCCAGCAGCTTGAACGTCGCGGATACGCAGTATTTT
TRBV5-4,TRBJ2-1,TRBD1,NA,CASSPRQGGTNEQFF,TGTGCCAGCAGCCCTAGACAGGGTGGTACAAATGAGCAGTTCTTC
TRBV6-5,TRBJ1-3,NA,NA,CASSSDINSGNTIYF,TGTGCCAGCAGTTCTGACATAAACTCTGGAAACACCATATATTTT
TRBV18,TRBJ1-1,NA,NA,CASSPGQGNTEAFF,TGTGCCAGCTCACCAGGGCAGGGGAACACTGAAGCTTTCTTT
TRBV7-2,TRBJ1-1,NA,few,CASSLRGLNTEAFF,TGTGCCAGCAGCTTGCGGGGCCTGAACACTGAAGCTTTCTTT
TRBV7-2,TRBJ2-7,TRBD2,NA,CASSLGPGLAGGLVYF,TGTGCCAGCAGCTTAGGGCCGGGACTAGCGGGAGGATTGGTGTACTTC
TRBV5-4,TRBJ1-1,TRBD1,NA,CASSLPDRGVFAEAFF,TGTGCCAGCAGCTTGCCCGACAGGGGGGTGTTCGCTGAAGCTTTCTTT
TRBV5-1,TRBJ1-6,NA,NA,CASSPTGLSNSPLHF,TGCGCCAGCAGCCCAACGGGACTATCGAATTCACCCCTCCACTTT
TRBV5-1,TRBJ1-4,TRBD1,once,CASSGNTGAAEKLFF,TGCGCCAGCAGCGGCAACACAGGGGCGGCTGAAAAACTGTTTTTT
TRBV28,TRBJ2-3,TRBD1,NA,CASSPNMFYRGPTDTQYF,TGTGCCAGCAGCCCCAATATGTTTTACAGGGGCCCCACAGATACGCAGTATTTT
TRBV28,TRBJ2-7,NA,NA,CASSSPSSYEQYF,TGTGCCAGCAGTTCCCCGAGCTCCTACGAGCAGTACTTC
TRBV19,TRBJ1-5,TRBD1,NA,CATTGLKSGNQPQHF,TGTGCCACGACAGGGTTAAAGTCGGGCAATCAGCCCCAGCATTTT
TRBV4-2,TRBJ2-7,TRBD2,NA,CASSQGLTSGLTYEQYF,TGTGCCAGCAGCCAAGGGTTGACTAGCGGCTTAACCTACGAGCAGTACTTC
TRBV4-3,TRBJ1-2,NA,NA,CASSQVGGRVRPNYGYTF,TGCGCCAGCAGCCAAGTGGGAGGTCGGGTCCGGCCTAACTATGGCTACACCTTC
TRBV10-3,TRBJ1-1,NA,NA,CAISGRFTEAFF,TGTGCCATCAGTGGCAGGTTTACTGAAGCTTTCTTT
TRBV28,TRBJ2-2,TRBD1,NA,CASSFPGQGSGELFF,TGTGCCAGCAGTTTTCCGGGACAGGGCTCCGGGGAGCTGTTTTTT
TRBV28,TRBJ2-2,TRBD2,few,CASSVTSGRASLLFF,TGTGCCAGCAGTGTAACTAGCGGGAGGGCCTCGCTGTTGTTTTTT
TRBV7-2,TRBJ2-7,NA,NA,CASSLGSRPSSYEQYF,TGTGCCAGCAGCTTAGGAAGCAGGCCCAGCTCCTACGAGCAGTACTTC
TRBV18,TRBJ1-4,TRBD1,once,CASSPGQGGEKLFF,TGTGCCAGCTCACCCGGACAGGGTGGGGAAAAACTGTTTTTT
TRBV7-2,TRBJ1-2,TRBD1,NA,CASSLDRGRDGYTF,TGTGCCAGCAGCCTGGACAGGGGGCGCGATGGCTACACCTTC